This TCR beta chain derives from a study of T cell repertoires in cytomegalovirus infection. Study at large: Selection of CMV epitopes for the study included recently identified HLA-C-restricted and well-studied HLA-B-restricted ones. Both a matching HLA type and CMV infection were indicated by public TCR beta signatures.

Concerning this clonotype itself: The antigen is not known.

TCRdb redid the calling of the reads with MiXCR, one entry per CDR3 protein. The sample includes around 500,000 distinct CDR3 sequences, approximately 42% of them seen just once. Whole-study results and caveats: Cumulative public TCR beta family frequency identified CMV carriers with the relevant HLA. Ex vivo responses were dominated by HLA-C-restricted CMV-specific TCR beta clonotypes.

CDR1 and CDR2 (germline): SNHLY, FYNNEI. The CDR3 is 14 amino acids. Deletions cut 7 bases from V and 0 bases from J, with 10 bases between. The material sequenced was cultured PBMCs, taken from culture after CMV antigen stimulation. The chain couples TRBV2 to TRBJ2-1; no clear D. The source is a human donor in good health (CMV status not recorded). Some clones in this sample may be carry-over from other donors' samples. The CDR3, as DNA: TGTGCCAGCACAACGGAGCGCTCCTACAATGAGCAGTTCTTC. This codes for CASTTERSYNEQFF.